Listed here are 5 T cell receptor beta chains from one sample, sequenced in a study of PD-1 blockade in classical Hodgkin lymphoma. Measured with immunoSEQ multiplex PCR; TCRdb has only the in-frame clones, and not every one. The table lists about 20,000 clones, around 80% of them singletons. Every patient relapsed after autologous stem cell transplantation, and brentuximab vedotin exposure varied. The specimen comprised peripheral blood mononuclear cells (PBMCs), sampled at baseline. These receptors all stem from a human donor with classical Hodgkin lymphoma.

The V and J genes are TRBV5-1 and TRBJ2-5; 11 nucleotides match TRBD2. The germline V gene has CDR1 SGHRS and CDR2 YFSETQ. This CDR3 comprises 16 residues. Losses at the gene ends were 2 bases for V and 5 bases for J; bases not matched to a gene: 8. CDR3 sequence: CASSFGASGGFETQYF. CDR3 nucleotides: TGCGCCAGCAGCTTCGGGGCTAGCGGGGGGTTTGAGACCCAGTACTTC.

The J gene is TRBJ1-1, the V gene TRBV5-4; D possibly corresponds to TRBD1 (6 bases). Germline V gene sequence: CDR1 SGHNT, CDR2 YYREEE (reference sequence). This CDR3 region has 14 residues. V gave up 2 bases and J gave up 1 base, with 9 bases separating them. CDR3 region: CASSLEGGNTEAFF. The CDR3 bases are TGTGCCAGCAGCTTAGAGGGGGGGAACACTGAAGCTTTCTTT.

The chain combines TRBV6-5 with TRBJ1-2; 8 bases match TRBD1. J gave up 5 bases and V 5 bases, and 10 bases lay outside the gene matches. This CDR3 has 15 residues. Germline loops: CDR1 MNHEY, CDR2 SVGAGI. CDR3 in DNA: TGTGCCAGCAGTCGACCCGGGACAGGAGGATATGGCTACACCTTC. Its protein is CASSRPGTGGYGYTF.

The V call is TRBV5-6, the J call TRBJ2-1; D is undetermined. Germline lookup yields CDR1 SGHDT and CDR2 YYEEEE. With 0 bases removed from V and 15 bases from J, the gap between germline ends came to 7 bases. CDR3 length: 10 residues. The CDR3 DNA reads as TGTGCCAGCAGCTTGGAGAAAGGGTTCTTC. Its protein product is CASSLEKGFF.

The CDR3 coding sequence is TGTGCCAGCAGCCAAGCAGGGGCTCGCCAAGAGACCCAGTACTTC. Its protein product is CASSQAGARQETQYF. V gene TRBV14 combines with J gene TRBJ2-5; D perhaps matches TRBD1 (6 bases). This CDR3 is 15 amino acids long. V was clipped by 1 base and J by 1 base, with 10 bases between them. Germline-derived CDR1 and CDR2 are SGHDN and FVKESK.